The 29 T cell receptor beta chains reported below all come from one sample, sequenced in a study of neurological immune-mediated disorders. Each CDR3 protein gets one entry after TCRdb re-called the 5' RACE reads with MiXCR. The table lists about 70,000 distinct CDR3 sequences, 3.2% of them singletons, with roughly 5% in the top ten. Input material: PBMCs. The receptors shown here come from a woman in her 50s with multiple sclerosis.

This clonotype occurred a few times. The gene calls are TRBV3-1 and TRBJ2-1; D is ambiguous. V lost 3 bases, J lost 7 bases, and 13 bases lay in between. The CDR3 loop spans 14 amino acids. Germline V gene lookup returns CDR1 LGHDT and CDR2 YNNKEL (reference sequence). The CDR3 DNA reads as TGTGCCAGCAGCCAGGTACAGAACACTAATGAGCAGTTCTTC. Its protein product is CASSQVQNTNEQFF.

This clonotype was seen ten or more times. J is TRBJ2-2 and V is TRBV28; D remains unclear. Germline CDR1 and CDR2: MDHEN and SYDVKM. Trimming left V 7 bases short and J 10 bases short, with 25 bases between. This CDR3 region has 16 residues. CDR3 sequence reads: CASMQKGDPDGPELFF. The CDR3 nucleotides are TGTGCCAGCATGCAAAAAGGCGACCCAGATGGACCGGAGCTGTTTTTT.

This clonotype was counted at least ten times. The CDR3 region is CASGLRDYPTNEQFF. As DNA, the CDR3 is TGTGCCAGTGGGCTCCGGGACTACCCAACCAATGAGCAGTTCTTC. V gene TRBV19 combines with J gene TRBJ2-1; TRBD2 matches 7 bases. Germline loops: CDR1 LNHDA, CDR2 SQIVND (reference sequence). V lost 8 bases to trimming and J lost 6 bases; unmatched junction nucleotides: 13. The CDR3 extends over 15 amino acids. The full variable domain, in which reference TRBV19 and TRBJ2-1 provide the parts outside the CDR3, is DGGITQSPKYLFRKEGQNVTLSCEQNLNHDAMYWYRQDPGQGLRLIYYSQIVNDFQKGDIAEGYSVSREKKESFPLTVTSAQKNPTAFYLCASGLRDYPTNEQFFGPGTRLTVL.

This clonotype was seen repeatedly, ten times or more. This rearrangement joins TRBV3-1 to TRBJ2-6; 8 nucleotides align to TRBD2. The CDR3 runs 17 residues. The trim removed 4 bases at V and 0 bases at J, leaving 5 bases unmatched. Germline-derived CDR1 and CDR2 are LGHDT and YNNKEL (reference sequence). The CDR3 loop is CASSPPSGFSGANVLTF. The DNA of the CDR3 is TGTGCCAGCAGCCCCCCTAGCGGGTTCTCTGGGGCCAACGTCCTGACTTTC.

This clonotype was recorded at least ten times. This chain uses TRBV28 with TRBJ2-3; 14 bases line up with TRBD2. This CDR3 has 17 amino acids. V shed 5 bases and J 2 bases; nucleotides not matched to a gene: 6. Germline loops: CDR1 MDHEN, CDR2 SYDVKM. In DNA form, the CDR3 reads TGTGCCAGCAGTCCGGGACTAGCGGGGGCCCTCACAGATACGCAGTATTTT. Its protein product is CASSPGLAGALTDTQYF.

There are many counts of this clonotype. The chain employs TRBV12-3 or TRBV12-4 and TRBJ2-3; maybe TRBD2 (6 bases). The CDR3 is 15 residues long. Trimming removed 5 bases from V and 1 base from J, with 13 bases in between. DNA for the CDR3: TGTGCCAGCAGTCGGAGGGGTGACGGCACAGATACGCAGTATTTT. Its protein product is CASSRRGDGTDTQYF.

This clonotype was detected only a few times. The chain has TRBV14 and TRBJ1-2; D call uncertain. Germline V lookup: CDR1 SGHDN, CDR2 FVKESK. The germline V and J ends were trimmed by 0 bases and 4 bases, with 9 bases remaining between them. The length of the CDR3 is 14 residues. CDR3 bases: TGTGCCAGCAGCCAAGAGATGAGAGCCTATGGCTACACCTTC. Translated: CASSQEMRAYGYTF.

The table lists this clonotype with many counts. The gene calls are TRBV5-1 and TRBJ2-3; D remains unclear. Germline assignment: CDR1 SGHRS and CDR2 YFSETQ. Trimming pared 4 bases from V and 5 bases from J, leaving 17 bases between. The CDR3 totals 15 residues. CDR3 DNA: TGCGCCAGCAGCAGTGGTCCCGAGCAGGTAGATACGCAGTATTTT. This sequence encodes CASSSGPEQVDTQYF.

This clonotype was picked up many times. The CDR3 sequence: CASSPTGVFSYEQYF. The DNA of the CDR3 is TGTGCCAGCAGTCCGACAGGGGTTTTCTCCTACGAGCAGTACTTC. V usage is TRBV12-3 or TRBV12-4 and J usage is TRBJ2-7; 8 bases match TRBD1. The CDR3 totals 15 residues. The ends lost 5 bases at V and 0 bases at J; junction bases unmatched: 6.

This clonotype was seen repeatedly, ten times or more. V usage is TRBV20-1 and J usage is TRBJ2-1, with a possible D match to TRBD2 (6 bases). Trimming left V 6 bases short and J 4 bases short, with 10 bases between. This CDR3 region has 12 residues. The V gene's germline CDR1 is DFQATT and CDR2 SNEGSKA (reference sequence). Here the CDR3 DNA reads TGCAGTGCCCAGGAGGGGTACAATGAGCAGTTCTTC. Amino acids: CSAQEGYNEQFF.

A remark on this clonotype: An end of the junction does not agree with germline; a read error may underlie this. Here the CDR3 DNA reads TGTGCCAGCACAACACAGAATTCAACCCTCAACTTT. It yields the protein CASTTQNSTLNF. The chain couples TRBV28 to TRBJ1-6; D unresolved. The CDR3 contains 12 residues. The germline V gene has CDR1 MDHEN and CDR2 SYDVKM.

This clonotype occurred many times. V usage is TRBV29-1 and J usage is TRBJ2-3, with 13 positions matching TRBD2. V lost 4 bases and J lost 3; bases outside the gene matches: 4. The CDR3 is 15 amino acids. Looked up from germline, CDR1 is SQVTM and CDR2 is ANQGSEA. CDR3 nucleotide sequence: TGCAGCGTTGCGAGGACTAGCGGGAGAACAGATACGCAGTATTTT. This encodes CSVARTSGRTDTQYF.

The gene calls are TRBV7-3 and TRBJ1-1; D unclear. This CDR3 region has 15 residues. Germline values: CDR1 SGHTA, CDR2 FQGTGA. The ends were cut back, 2 bases at V and 2 bases at J, with 12 bases in the middle. This CDR3 reads CASSLLTASNTEAFF. The CDR3 bases are TGTGCCAGCAGCTTACTTACAGCTTCCAACACTGAAGCTTTCTTT. Full variable domain (outside the CDR3, taken from reference TRBV7-3 and TRBJ1-1): GAGVSQTPSNKVTEKGKYVELRCDPISGHTALYWYRQSLGQGPEFLIYFQGTGAADDSGLPNDRFFAVRPEGSVSTLKIQRTERGDSAVYLCASSLLTASNTEAFFGQGTRLTVV.

This clonotype was observed at least ten times. The rearrangement links TRBV12-3 or TRBV12-4 to TRBJ2-6; TRBD1 aligns across 7 bases. The CDR3 is made up of 15 amino acids. V lost 6 bases to trimming and J lost 0 bases; unmatched junction nucleotides: 2. CDR3 sequence: CASRTGNSGANVLTF. The CDR3, as DNA: TGTGCCAGCAGGACAGGGAACTCTGGGGCCAACGTCCTGACTTTC.

This clonotype appeared many times. V is TRBV28 and J is TRBJ2-7, with D unresolved. CDR3 length equals 14 residues. Trimming cost V 5 bases and J 1 base, with 12 bases left between them. Germline V CDR1 and CDR2: MDHEN, SYDVKM. The CDR3 here is CASSPSWGSYEQYF. The DNA of the CDR3 is TGTGCCAGCAGTCCGAGTTGGGGTTCCTACGAGCAGTACTTC.

The sample holds many counts of this clonotype. J is TRBJ2-3 and V is TRBV12-3 or TRBV12-4; D call uncertain. V was pared by 5 bases and J by 4 bases, with 10 bases between. CDR3 size: 13 residues. The CDR3 sequence: CASSHPPADTQYF. As DNA, the CDR3 is TGTGCCAGCAGTCACCCCCCGGCAGATACGCAGTATTTT.

The table lists this clonotype with many counts. The genes are TRBV5-1 and TRBJ2-5; D remains unclear. Looked up from germline, CDR1 is SGHRS and CDR2 is YFSETQ. The CDR3 runs to 12 residues. Deletions cut 4 bases from V and 5 bases from J, with 9 bases between. CDR3 coding DNA: TGCGCCAGCAGCCACGGCGTGGAGACCCAGTACTTC. Protein product: CASSHGVETQYF.

This clonotype was counted many times. CDR3 bases: TGTGCCAGCAGTTTTGGTTTGACTAGCAAGGTCGACAATGAGCAGTTCTTC. As protein: CASSFGLTSKVDNEQFF. The V and J genes are TRBV12-3 or TRBV12-4 and TRBJ2-1; 7 nucleotides agree with TRBD2. The CDR3 loop spans 17 amino acids. Trimming removed 3 bases from V and 5 bases from J; junction bases left unmatched: 13.

At least ten counts were recorded for this clonotype. The chain employs TRBV29-1 and TRBJ1-6; weak D call: TRBD1 (6 bases). Germline CDR1 and CDR2: SQVTM and ANQGSEA. The CDR3 has 12 residues. V lost 6 bases, J lost 10 bases, and 13 bases lay in between. The CDR3 DNA sequence: TGCAGCGTAGGACAGACGGGATCACCCCTCCACTTT. This codes for CSVGQTGSPLHF.

Many counts were recorded for this clonotype. The chain recombines TRBV12-3 or TRBV12-4 with TRBJ1-2; no clear D gene. The CDR3 runs 14 residues. V gave up 5 bases and J gave up 2 bases, with 12 bases separating them. Written as DNA, the CDR3 is TGTGCCAGCAGTCCCCGGACCGTGAACTATGGCTACACCTTC. Translated, it gives CASSPRTVNYGYTF.

There are many counts of this clonotype. With a much larger clone just one base away, this may be a read error. Here the CDR3 reads CASSLPGEEQYF. In DNA form, the CDR3 reads TGCGCCAGCAGCTTGCCCGGGGAAGAGCAGTACTTC. V and J are TRBV5-1 and TRBJ2-7; D might be TRBD2 (5 bases). Germline assignment: CDR1 SGHRS and CDR2 YFSETQ. The CDR3 totals 12 residues. V dropped 1 base and J dropped 7 bases, with 9 bases sitting between them.

This clonotype has at least ten counts. The rearrangement joins TRBV20-1 to TRBJ1-5, with D maybe TRBD1 (6 bases). CDR1 is DFQATT, CDR2 SNEGSKA, per germline (reference sequence). This CDR3 has 15 amino acids. Trimming removed 3 bases from V and 5 bases from J, with 17 bases in between. The CDR3 here is CSASRSGESYQPQHF. The CDR3 DNA sequence: TGCAGTGCTAGTCGCTCAGGGGAGTCATATCAGCCCCAGCATTTT.

This clonotype was counted many times. The chain links TRBV12-3 or TRBV12-4 to TRBJ2-5; maybe TRBD2 (7 bases). CDR3 length: 15 amino acids. V dropped 2 bases and J dropped 1 base, with 11 bases sitting between them. CDR3 sequence: CASSLRGGGQETQYF. CDR3 nucleotides: TGTGCCAGCAGTTTAAGGGGGGGGGGCCAAGAGACCCAGTACTTC.

This clonotype was observed at least ten times. This chain links TRBV20-1 with TRBJ2-7, with 8 bases fitting TRBD1. The CDR3 has 14 amino acids. Germline assignment: CDR1 DFQATT and CDR2 SNEGSKA (reference sequence). After removal of 3 bases from V and 3 bases from J, the junction contained 7 bases not matched to a gene. For the CDR3, the DNA is TGCAGTGCTAGTTCCCCGGACAGGGACTACGAGCAGTACTTC. Residues: CSASSPDRDYEQYF.

This clonotype was picked up many times. The J gene is TRBJ1-4, the V gene TRBV29-1; D is unresolved. Deletions cut 7 bases from V and 5 bases from J, with 14 bases between. There are 13 residues in the CDR3. CDR1 is SQVTM, CDR2 ANQGSEA, per germline. The CDR3 sequence: CSAEGRGNEKLFF. The CDR3 coding sequence is TGCAGCGCGGAGGGAAGAGGGAATGAAAAACTGTTTTTT.

This clonotype was observed at least ten times. The chain links TRBV19 to TRBJ2-1; D assignment may be TRBD1 or TRBD2 (5 bases each). Germline V gives CDR1 LNHDA, CDR2 SQIVND (reference sequence). The CDR3 has 16 residues. Deletions cut 6 bases from V and 6 bases from J, with 21 bases between. The CDR3 reads CASSPTWGGRLNEQFF. CDR3 in DNA: TGTGCCAGTAGCCCCACGTGGGGCGGGCGACTCAATGAGCAGTTCTTC.

This clonotype was found many times. The rearrangement links TRBV7-6 to TRBJ1-1; D gene uncertain. Germline lookup yields CDR1 SGHVS and CDR2 FNYEAQ. With 2 bases removed from V and 1 base from J, the gap between germline ends came to 5 bases. CDR3 size: 13 residues. The CDR3: CASSLTKNTEAFF. The CDR3 coding sequence is TGTGCCAGCAGCTTAACCAAGAACACTGAAGCTTTCTTT.

At least ten counts were recorded for this clonotype. CDR3 DNA sequence: TGTGCCAGCAGGATTTCCGGGTTCTACGAGCAGTACGTC. As protein: CASRISGFYEQYV. V usage is TRBV6-2 or TRBV6-3 and J usage is TRBJ2-7; D unresolved. This CDR3 contains 13 residues. CDR1 is MNHEY, CDR2 SVGEGT, per germline. Between the trimmed V and J ends, which lost 6 bases and 3 bases, there was a span of 12 bases.

This clonotype came up many times. The rearrangement uses TRBV6-4 and TRBJ1-2; TRBD1 matches at 10 bases. The CDR3 covers 13 residues. In germline, CDR1 is MRHNA, CDR2 SNTAGT. Losses at the gene ends were 5 bases for V and 7 bases for J; bases not matched to a gene: 4. The CDR3 DNA is TGTGCCAGCAGTCCGGACAGGGGGTTTGGCTACACCTTC. Protein: CASSPDRGFGYTF.